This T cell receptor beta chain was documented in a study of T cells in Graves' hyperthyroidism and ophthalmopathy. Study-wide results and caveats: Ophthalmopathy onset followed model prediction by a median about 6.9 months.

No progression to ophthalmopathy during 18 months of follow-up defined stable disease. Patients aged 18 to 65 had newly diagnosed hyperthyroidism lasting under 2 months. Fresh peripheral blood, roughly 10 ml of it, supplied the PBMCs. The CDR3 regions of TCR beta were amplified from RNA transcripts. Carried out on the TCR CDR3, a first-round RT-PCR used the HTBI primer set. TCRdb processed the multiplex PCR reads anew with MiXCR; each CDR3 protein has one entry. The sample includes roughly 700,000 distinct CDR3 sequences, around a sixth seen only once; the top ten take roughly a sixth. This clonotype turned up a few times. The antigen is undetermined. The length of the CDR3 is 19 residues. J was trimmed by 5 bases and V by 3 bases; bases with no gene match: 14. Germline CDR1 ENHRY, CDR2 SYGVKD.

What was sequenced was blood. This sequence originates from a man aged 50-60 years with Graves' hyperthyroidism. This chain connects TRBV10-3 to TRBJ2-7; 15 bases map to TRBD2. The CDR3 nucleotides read TGTGCCATCAGTGATAGCTTAACTAGGACTAGCGGGAGGGGGAACGAGCAGTACTTC. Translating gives CAISDSLTRTSGRGNEQYF.